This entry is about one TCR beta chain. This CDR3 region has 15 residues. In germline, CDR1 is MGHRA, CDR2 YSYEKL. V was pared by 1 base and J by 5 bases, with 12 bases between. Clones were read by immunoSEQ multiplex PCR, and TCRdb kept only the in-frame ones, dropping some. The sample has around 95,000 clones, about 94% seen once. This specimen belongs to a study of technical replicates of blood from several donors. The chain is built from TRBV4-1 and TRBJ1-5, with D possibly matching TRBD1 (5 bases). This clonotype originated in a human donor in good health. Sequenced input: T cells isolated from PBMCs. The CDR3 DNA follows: TGCGCCAGCAGCCAAGGGTGGACACAGGATCAGCCCCAGCATTTT. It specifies CASSQGWTQDQPQHF.